A single sample is the source of the 9 T cell receptor beta chains below, sequenced in a study of breast tumors, draining lymph nodes, adjacent tissues. TCRdb independently ran MiXCR on the multiplex PCR reads; one entry per CDR3 protein. The sample holds 140,000 or so distinct CDR3 sequences, less than 35% seen once. Samples came from axillary lymph nodes draining the breast cancer. Material: axillary lymph node tissue. These receptors all stem from a female donor with breast cancer. Some clones in this sample may be carry-over from other donors' samples.

There are many counts of this clonotype. The V gene is TRBV2, the J gene TRBJ2-1; 10 positions agree with TRBD1. V trimming: 3 bases; J trimming: 8 bases; junction bases outside the gene matches: 1. The CDR3 spans 13 residues. Germline assignment: CDR1 SNHLY and CDR2 FYNNEI. CDR3 sequence reads: CASSDGQGDEQFF. The CDR3, as DNA: TGTGCCAGCAGTGACGGACAGGGGGATGAGCAGTTCTTC.

This clonotype has at least ten counts. The V and J genes are TRBV11-2 and TRBJ2-7; D might be TRBD1 (6 bases). Germline assignment: CDR1 SGHAT and CDR2 FQNNGV. This CDR3 has 13 amino acids. Trimming left V 5 bases short and J 3 bases short, with 11 bases between. The CDR3 reads CASSRNRDYEQYV. The DNA for the CDR3 is TGTGCCAGCAGCCGAAACAGGGACTACGAGCAGTACGTC.

This clonotype was detected many times. V usage is TRBV5-8 and J usage is TRBJ2-2; D is unresolved. This CDR3 region has 14 residues. CDR1 is SGHTS and CDR2 is YDEGEE in the germline V gene. Trimming cost V 3 bases and J 5 bases, with 11 bases left between them. The chain's CDR3 is CASSYATGTGELFF. The CDR3 DNA sequence: TGTGCCAGCAGCTACGCAACCGGGACCGGGGAGCTGTTTTTT.

This clonotype was detected ten times or more. The rearrangement joins TRBV4-1 to TRBJ2-3; 16 positions agree with TRBD2. After removal of 3 bases from V and 4 bases from J, the junction contained 16 bases not matched to a gene. The V gene's germline CDR1 is MGHRA and CDR2 YSYEKL. CDR3 length equals 21 residues. In DNA form, the CDR3 reads TGCGCCAGCAGCCATCCCCCCCCGGGACTAGCGGGGGGGGTGGCTTCAGATACGCAGTATTTT. Its protein is CASSHPPPGLAGGVASDTQYF.

The table lists this clonotype with many counts. The V gene is TRBV7-2, the J gene TRBJ2-3, with TRBD1 as a possible D gene (7 bases). The germline V and J ends were trimmed by 6 bases and 5 bases, with 18 bases remaining between them. Germline CDR1 SGHTA, CDR2 FQGNSA. The CDR3 has 15 residues. The CDR3 is CASRLEGALVDTQYF. As DNA, the CDR3 is TGTGCCAGCAGGCTGGAGGGGGCTTTGGTAGATACGCAGTATTTT.

This clonotype has at least ten counts. The junction and the germline gene differ at one end; a read error may be behind it. The chain has TRBV7-3 and TRBJ1-2; maybe TRBD1 (5 bases). CDR3 length equals 15 residues. Germline V gives CDR1 SGHTA, CDR2 FQGTGA. Written as DNA, the CDR3 is TGTGCCAGCAGCCCGAAAGACAGACTATCGGATGGCTACCCCTTC. Residues: CASSPKDRLSDGYPF.

This clonotype has a count of ten or more. The chain has TRBV5-4 and TRBJ1-2; D unresolved. CDR1 SGHNT and CDR2 YYREEE come from the germline V gene (reference sequence). This CDR3 spans 15 amino acids. V was trimmed by 5 bases and J by 8 bases, leaving 22 bases between them. The CDR3 DNA sequence: TGTGCCAGCAGTTTCGACCCAGAAGGACGAGGGGGCTACACCTTC. Encoded protein: CASSFDPEGRGGYTF.

About this clonotype: Mismatch with germline at one junction end may stem from a read error. The J gene is TRBJ1-4, the V gene TRBV7-2, with a possible D match to TRBD1 (6 bases). Germline V gene sequence: CDR1 SGHTA, CDR2 FQGNSA. The CDR3 runs to 16 residues. CDR3 in amino acids: CASSLYQVSGDTEPFF. The CDR3 bases are TGTGCCAGCAGCTTGTATCAGGTTTCAGGGGATACTGAACCTTTCTTT.

This clonotype was picked up many times. V gene TRBV2 combines with J gene TRBJ2-7; unclear D gene. Deletions cut 1 base from V and 5 bases from J, with 12 bases between. Germline-derived CDR1 and CDR2 are SNHLY and FYNNEI. This CDR3 comprises 14 residues. In nucleotides, the CDR3 is TGTGCCAGCAGTGAAGGGCAGGCCGTGGACGAGCAGTACTTC. Its protein product is CASSEGQAVDEQYF. The variable domain in full, with the rest retrieved from reference TRBV2 and TRBJ2-7, is EPEVTQTPSHQVTQMGQEVILRCVPISNHLYFYWYRQILGQKVEFLVSFYNNEISEKSEIFDDQFSVERPDGSNFTLKIRSTKLEDSAMYFCASSEGQAVDEQYFGPGTRLTVT.